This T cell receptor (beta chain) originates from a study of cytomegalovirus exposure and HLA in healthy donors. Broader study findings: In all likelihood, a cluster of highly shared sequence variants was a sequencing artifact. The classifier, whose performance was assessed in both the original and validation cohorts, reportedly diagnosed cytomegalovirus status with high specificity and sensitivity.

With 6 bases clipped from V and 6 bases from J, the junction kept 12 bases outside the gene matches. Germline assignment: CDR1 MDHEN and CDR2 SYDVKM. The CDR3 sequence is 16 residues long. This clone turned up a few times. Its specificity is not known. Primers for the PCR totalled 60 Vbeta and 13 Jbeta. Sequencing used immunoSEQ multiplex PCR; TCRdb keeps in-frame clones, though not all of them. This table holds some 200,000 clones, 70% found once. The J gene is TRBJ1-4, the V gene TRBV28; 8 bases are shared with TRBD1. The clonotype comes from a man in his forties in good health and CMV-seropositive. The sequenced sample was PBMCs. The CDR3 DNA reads TGTGCCAGCAGCTCTCACGGACAGGGCGTCTATGAAAAACTGTTTTTT. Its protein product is CASSSHGQGVYEKLFF.